What follows describes a single T cell receptor (beta chain). Its matching antigen is unknown. The data originate from a study of human versus mouse CDR3 diversity and MHC coevolution. On the study more broadly: immunoSEQ was reported to reach one in 200,000 T cells sensitivity. The study, taken as a whole, reports: Humans had the largest estimated TCR beta repertoire, 1.5 million to 2 million clonotypes. Human T cells were selected on 5 to 7 MHC II alleles.

The V segment lost 5 bases and the J segment 7 bases; nucleotides outside the gene matches: 6. Germline V lookup: CDR1 MNHNS, CDR2 SASEGT. This CDR3 has 14 amino acids. Assay used: immunoSEQ multiplex PCR; TCRdb lists only in-frame clones, some missing. The sample contains roughly 80,000 clones, 85% to 95% of which appear only once. The sequence was obtained from a person aged 30-70 years in good health. The source material was naive CD4+ T cells from blood. The subset here: CD45RO-negative CD62L-positive naive CD4 T cells. The chain couples TRBV6-1 to TRBJ1-2, with TRBD1 identical over 11 bases. In nucleotides, the CDR3 is TGTGCCAGCAGTTGGGGGACAGGGGGTGCTGGCTACACCTTC. Its protein product is CASSWGTGGAGYTF.